This T cell receptor beta chain comes out of a study of T cell changes during pregnancy in multiple sclerosis (dated by TCRdb to between 2018 and 2021). Notes on the research overall: The study looked at changes in the T cell repertoire across pregnancy in women with multiple sclerosis.

A word on this clone: Its target antigen remains unknown. Base qualities are missing; no much larger clone stands one base away.

Based on the germline V gene (reference sequence), the CDR1 and CDR2 sequences are MNHEY and SMNVEV. Spanning cysteine to phenylalanine, the CDR3 consists of 17 amino acids. The only DNA kept is the CDR3, 51 bases in frame from the first base. V and J are trimmed by 5 bases and 8 bases, and the gene matches miss 15 bases of the junction. The protocol used for the library was the immunoSEQ multiplex PCR assay. TCRdb took this table from immuneACCESS and kept in-frame rearrangements with V and J called. Such tables lack part of the clones; where checked against another copy, unresolved V genes explain under half of the gap, and the rest is unexplained. The sample table contains roughly 7,900 clones; only one count was recorded for nearly 90% of them. The top ten constitute more than 8.5% of the sample.

In this chain, TRBV27 is recombined with TRBJ2-1, and 10 bases in between align with TRBD2. Sample: CD8+ T cells from peripheral blood mononuclear cells, taken in the first trimester of pregnancy. This TCR came from a female donor in good health, enrolled as a control in a pregnancy study. CDR3 reads: CASSPSASGRSVDEQFF. The DNA sequence follows: TGTGCCAGCAGTCCGTCGGCTAGCGGGAGATCCGTGGATGAGCAGTTCTTC.